A selection of T cell receptor beta chains follows, all from one sample in a study of blood T cells in healthy people across ages. TCRdb used MiXCR to reprocess the 5' RACE reads, holding one entry per CDR3 protein. The data show about 670,000 distinct CDR3 sequences, approximately 40% seen once. Source material: blood. These receptors were taken from a man older than 75 in good health. CDR3s include the opening cysteine and the closing phenylalanine or tryptophan. The D gene is left open where the match is weak. Clone size is stated in some rows and not others, as once, few, many or a class when expanded.

CDR3	DNA	size	D	J	V
CASSADGTLEYNEQFF	TGTGCCAGCAGTGCAGACGGGACACTGGAGTACAATGAGCAGTTCTTC	-	-	TRBJ2-1	TRBV25-1
CSARFYGGRNTEAFF	TGCAGTGCTAGATTTTATGGGGGCAGGAACACTGAAGCTTTCTTT	-	-	TRBJ1-1	TRBV20-1
CASGPQTGLNTEAFF	TGTGCTAGTGGTCCCCAGACAGGGCTGAATACTGAAGCTTTCTTT	-	TRBD1	TRBJ1-1	TRBV12-5
CASKRTGGVDTQYF	TGTGCCAGCAAGAGGACAGGGGGCGTGGATACGCAGTATTTT	-	TRBD1	TRBJ2-3	TRBV12-3/TRBV12-4
CASSQVADSSYEQYF	TGCGCCAGCAGCCAAGTTGCGGATAGCTCCTACGAGCAGTACTTC	many	-	TRBJ2-7	TRBV3-1
CSARKQETQYF	TGCAGTGCACGGAAACAAGAGACCCAGTACTTC	-	-	TRBJ2-5	TRBV20-1
CAISRDGYEQYF	TGTGCCATCAGTCGGGACGGCTACGAGCAGTACTTC	-	-	TRBJ2-7	TRBV10-3
CASSPTRAASGSTDTQYF	TGTGCCAGCAGCCCAACCCGCGCGGCTAGCGGGAGTACAGATACGCAGTATTTT	few	TRBD2	TRBJ2-3	TRBV4-2
CASGRDKDQPQHF	TGCGCCAGCGGCCGGGACAAGGATCAGCCCCAGCATTTT	-	-	TRBJ1-5	TRBV10-2
CATSREQGGYTF	TGTGCCACCAGCAGGGAACAGGGTGGCTACACCTTC	many	-	TRBJ1-2	TRBV15
CASSYRGAEQYF	TGTGCCAGCAGCTACAGAGGGGCCGAGCAGTACTTC	-	-	TRBJ2-7	TRBV6-5
CASRPYATQHEQFF	TGTGCCAGCAGACCCTATGCTACCCAGCATGAGCAGTTCTTC	-	-	TRBJ2-1	TRBV6-5
CASSSTLGQLIQSSGANVLTF	TGCGCCAGCAGCTCCACTCTAGGACAGCTTATACAGAGCTCTGGGGCCAACGTCCTGACTTTC	-	-	TRBJ2-6	TRBV5-1
CASSFREGQNNEQFF	TGTGCCAGCAGTTTTAGGGAGGGCCAAAACAATGAGCAGTTCTTC	-	TRBD2	TRBJ2-1	TRBV27
CASSPQAYEQYF	TGTGCCAGCAGCCCACAGGCCTACGAGCAGTACTTC	-	-	TRBJ2-7	TRBV6-2/TRBV6-3
CSARGGGRGDTQYF	TGCAGTGCTAGAGGTGGGGGTCGGGGAGATACGCAGTATTTT	-	-	TRBJ2-3	TRBV20-1
CASTPRPDGELFF	TGTGCCAGCACTCCCCGGCCTGACGGGGAGCTGTTTTTT	-	-	TRBJ2-2	TRBV6-2/TRBV6-3
CASSFNFDYEQYF	TGTGCCAGCAGCTTTAACTTCGACTACGAGCAGTACTTC	-	-	TRBJ2-7	TRBV5-6
CASSLFQGIPVDEQYF	TGTGCCAGCAGCTTGTTCCAGGGAATACCTGTGGACGAGCAGTACTTC	few	-	TRBJ2-7	TRBV5-6
CASSLATGGMNTEAFF	TGCGCCAGCAGCTTGGCTACAGGGGGTATGAACACTGAAGCTTTCTTT	-	TRBD1	TRBJ1-1	TRBV5-1
CASSQEGVLRRGDTQYF	TGTGCCAGCAGCCAAGAAGGTGTACTCCGGCGGGGGGATACGCAGTATTTT	-	TRBD2	TRBJ2-3	TRBV3-1
CSVDYGYTF	TGCAGCGTTGACTATGGCTACACCTTC	few	-	TRBJ1-2	TRBV29-1
CASSYSAMGPILDTDTQYF	TGTGCCAGCAGTTACTCCGCTATGGGGCCCATTCTGGACACAGATACGCAGTATTTT	few	-	TRBJ2-3	TRBV6-2/TRBV6-3
CASGRMGWRTYEQYF	TGTGCCAGCGGGCGGATGGGGTGGCGAACCTACGAGCAGTACTTC	-	-	TRBJ2-7	TRBV6-5
CSATVQEYYEQYF	TGCAGTGCTACCGTACAGGAGTACTACGAGCAGTACTTC	-	-	TRBJ2-7	TRBV20-1
CASSQFIRWDQNTEAFF	TGCGCCAGCAGCCAATTCATAAGGTGGGATCAGAACACTGAAGCTTTCTTT	-	-	TRBJ1-1	TRBV4-1
CSAGPRGRVTGELFF	TGCAGTGCTGGCCCCAGGGGGCGCGTCACCGGGGAGCTGTTTTTT	-	TRBD1	TRBJ2-2	TRBV20-1
CASSDLEQETQYF	TGTGCCAGCAGTGATCTGGAGCAAGAGACCCAGTACTTC	-	-	TRBJ2-5	TRBV25-1
CASSFLGVGYGYTF	TGTGCCAGCAGTTTCCTCGGGGTGGGCTATGGCTACACCTTC	-	-	TRBJ1-2	TRBV27
CASSYGTVYEQYF	TGTGCCAGCAGTTATGGGACAGTCTACGAGCAGTACTTC	-	TRBD1	TRBJ2-7	TRBV12-3/TRBV12-4
CATSSNRDRAYEQFF	TGTGCCACCAGCAGCAACCGGGACAGGGCTTATGAGCAGTTCTTC	-	TRBD1	TRBJ2-1	TRBV15
CASSYTGNTEAFF	TGTGCCAGCAGTTACACGGGGAACACTGAAGCTTTCTTT	many	-	TRBJ1-1	TRBV6-2/TRBV6-3
CASGVPKGLAGVDTQYF	TGTGCTAGTGGCGTCCCGAAGGGACTAGCGGGAGTGGATACGCAGTATTTT	-	TRBD2	TRBJ2-3	TRBV12-5
CASSAPATRGEQYF	TGTGCCAGCAGCGCGCCTGCCACTAGGGGCGAGCAGTACTTC	many	-	TRBJ2-7	TRBV3-1
CASTLGLNTGELFF	TGTGCCAGCACCCTCGGGCTGAACACCGGGGAGCTGTTTTTT	-	-	TRBJ2-2	TRBV12-3/TRBV12-4
CASSQISGTGRETQYF	TGTGCCAGCAGCCAAATCTCCGGGACAGGGAGAGAGACCCAGTACTTC	-	TRBD1	TRBJ2-5	TRBV5-5
CASSLVTTNEQFF	TGTGCCAGCAGCTTAGTAACTACGAATGAGCAGTTCTTC	-	-	TRBJ2-1	TRBV7-2
CASSGLKGPTYEQYF	TGTGCCAGCAGCGGATTAAAGGGACCAACCTACGAGCAGTACTTC	few	-	TRBJ2-7	TRBV5-6
CSARPEGYGYTF	TGCAGTGCGCGACCTGAAGGCTATGGCTACACCTTC	few	-	TRBJ1-2	TRBV20-1
CASSSYSGSRPYEQYF	TGTGCCAGCAGTTCGTATAGCGGGAGTAGGCCCTACGAGCAGTACTTC	-	TRBD2	TRBJ2-7	TRBV12-3/TRBV12-4
CASTPGRGQGGNQPQHF	TGTGCCAGCACCCCCGGGCGGGGACAGGGGGGCAATCAGCCCCAGCATTTT	-	TRBD1	TRBJ1-5	TRBV6-2/TRBV6-3
CASSQDLQGGGSNQPQHF	TGCGCCAGCAGCCAAGATTTACAGGGTGGGGGGAGCAATCAGCCCCAGCATTTT	-	-	TRBJ1-5	TRBV4-1
CASSARGDNSPLHF	TGTGCCAGCAGCGCACGGGGGGACAATTCACCCCTCCACTTT	-	-	TRBJ1-6	TRBV9
CSARGAGGVIEQYF	TGCAGTGCTAGAGGAGCGGGAGGGGTCATCGAGCAGTACTTC	-	TRBD2	TRBJ2-7	TRBV20-1
CSAAEGLKNIQYF	TGCAGTGCTGCAGAGGGACTCAAAAACATTCAGTACTTC	-	-	TRBJ2-4	TRBV20-1
CAWVERGDTGELFF	TGTGCCTGGGTTGAGCGGGGGGACACCGGGGAGCTGTTTTTT	-	TRBD2	TRBJ2-2	TRBV30
CASSPTRIGETQYF	TGTGCCTCCAGCCCCACTAGAATTGGAGAGACCCAGTACTTC	-	-	TRBJ2-5	TRBV7-6
CASSLSTGSYGYTF	TGTGCCAGCAGCCTATCCACCGGGTCCTATGGCTACACCTTC	-	-	TRBJ1-2	TRBV7-2
CSVVVVWEQFF	TGCAGCGTTGTTGTAGTCTGGGAGCAGTTCTTC	-	-	TRBJ2-1	TRBV29-1
CASSEVNYEQYF	TGTGCCAGCAGTGAAGTCAACTACGAGCAGTACTTC	few	-	TRBJ2-7	TRBV2
CASSNSGQGPYEQYF	TGTGCCAGCAGCAACTCGGGACAGGGACCCTACGAGCAGTACTTC	few	TRBD1	TRBJ2-7	TRBV7-2